This TCR beta chain was found in a study of naive and memory T cell subsets. CDR1 and CDR2 (germline): SGDLS, YYNGEE. The ends lost 2 bases at V and 3 bases at J; junction bases unmatched: 6. The CDR3 is 15 residues long. Findings of the study overall: Possibly reflecting memory cells re-expressing CD45RA, a few larger clonotypes occurred in naive repertoires, especially CD8.

This clonotype showed up many times. Its antigen is still unknown. Cells stained for CD3, CD4, CD8, CD45RA, CD27 and viability were sorted into four CD45RA/CD27 subsets. Two oligonucleotides, mixed equimolar, formed the beta constant-region primer covering TRBC1 and TRBC2. The ligated cDNA underwent four PCR rounds using SP2 and nested alpha and beta constant-region primers. An oligonucleotide with the SP2 primer and a 12-nucleotide UMI was ligated to the cDNA 3' end. TCRdb ran MiXCR on the UMI-ligation and nested PCR reads and lists one entry per CDR3 protein. The sample contains roughly 150,000 distinct CDR3 sequences, approximately 24% of which appear only once.

This receptor was obtained from a human donor in good health. Sequencing used naive CD4+ T cells from blood. The genes are TRBV9 and TRBJ2-3, with 7 positions matching TRBD2. The CDR3 here is CASSVEGGLTDTQYF. Here the CDR3 DNA reads TGTGCCAGCAGCGTTGAGGGAGGGCTGACAGATACGCAGTATTTT.